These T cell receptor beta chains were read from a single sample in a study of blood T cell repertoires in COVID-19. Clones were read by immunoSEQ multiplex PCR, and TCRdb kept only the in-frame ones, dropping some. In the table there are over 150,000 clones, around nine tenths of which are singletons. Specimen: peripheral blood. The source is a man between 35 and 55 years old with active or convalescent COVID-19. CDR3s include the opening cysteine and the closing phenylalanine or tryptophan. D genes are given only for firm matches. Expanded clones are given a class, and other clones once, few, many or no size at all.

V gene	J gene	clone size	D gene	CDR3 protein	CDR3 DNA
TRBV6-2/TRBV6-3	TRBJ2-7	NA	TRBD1	CASSFPPGTESYEQYF	TGTGCCAGCAGTTTTCCGCCCGGGACAGAGTCCTACGAGCAGTACTTC
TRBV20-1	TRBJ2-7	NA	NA	CSAGEVEQYF	TGCAGTGCTGGGGAGGTTGAGCAGTACTTC
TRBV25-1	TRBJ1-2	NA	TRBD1	CASSDRQGRGYTF	TGTGCCAGCAGTGACAGACAGGGTCGGGGCTACACCTTC
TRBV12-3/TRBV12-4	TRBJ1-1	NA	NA	CASSTHMNTEAFF	TGTGCCAGCAGTACACATATGAACACTGAAGCTTTCTTT
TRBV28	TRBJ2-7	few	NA	CASSGGTYYEQYF	TGTGCCAGCAGCGGGGGTACCTACTACGAGCAGTACTTC
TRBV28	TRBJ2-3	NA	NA	CASSPQSTDTQYF	TGTGCCAGCAGTCCCCAGTCCACAGATACGCAGTATTTT
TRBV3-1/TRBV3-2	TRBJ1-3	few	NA	CASSQEGRRNTIYF	TGTGCCAGCAGCCAAGAGGGAAGGAGGAACACCATATATTTT
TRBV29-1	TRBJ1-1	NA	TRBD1	CSVADRADTEAFF	TGCAGCGTTGCGGACAGGGCTGACACTGAAGCTTTCTTT
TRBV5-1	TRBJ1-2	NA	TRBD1	CASSLPGQDYGYTF	TGCGCCAGCAGCTTGCCGGGACAGGACTATGGCTACACCTTC
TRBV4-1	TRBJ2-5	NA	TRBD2	CASSPRTSGVVIKEETQYF	TGCGCCAGCAGCCCCCGGACTAGCGGGGTTGTCATAAAGGAAGAGACCCAGTACTTC
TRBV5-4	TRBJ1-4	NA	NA	CASSFGGGRATNEKLFF	TGTGCCAGCAGCTTCGGGGGGGGTCGGGCAACTAATGAAAAACTGTTTTTT
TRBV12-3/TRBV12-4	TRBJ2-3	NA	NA	CASSLSGDTQYF	TGTGCCAGCAGTTTAAGCGGGGATACGCAGTATTTT
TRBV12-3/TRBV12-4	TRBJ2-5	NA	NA	CASSFLAGGTQYF	TGTGCCAGCAGTTTTCTGGCCGGGGGGACCCAGTACTTC
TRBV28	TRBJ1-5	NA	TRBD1	CASREGAGNQPQHF	TGTGCCAGCAGAGAGGGGGCAGGCAATCAGCCCCAGCATTTT
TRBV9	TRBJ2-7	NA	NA	CASSVGGLGSYEQYF	TGTGCCAGCAGCGTAGGAGGGTTGGGGTCCTACGAGCAGTACTTC
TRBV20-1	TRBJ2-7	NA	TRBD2	CSASGAGSSYEQYF	TGCAGTGCTAGTGGAGCGGGGTCATCCTACGAGCAGTACTTC
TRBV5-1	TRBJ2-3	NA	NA	CASSLSDSGKYTQYF	TGCGCCAGCAGCTTGTCGGACAGCGGGAAATATACGCAGTATTTT
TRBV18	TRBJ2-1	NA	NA	CASSPEDNEQFF	TGTGCCAGCTCACCGGAGGACAATGAGCAGTTCTTC
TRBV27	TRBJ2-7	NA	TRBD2	CASMGLAGEQYF	TGTGCCAGCATGGGTTTAGCGGGCGAGCAGTACTTC
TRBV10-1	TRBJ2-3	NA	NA	CASSDAGTSTDTQYF	TGCGCCAGCAGTGATGCCGGGACTAGCACAGATACGCAGTATTTT
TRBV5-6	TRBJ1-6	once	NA	CASSSKSGHLNSPLHF	TGTGCCAGCAGCTCCAAATCGGGACATCTAAACTCACCCCTCCACTTT
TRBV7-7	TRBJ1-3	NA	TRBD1	CASSFIGTVLSGNTIYF	TGTGCTAGCAGCTTCATCGGGACAGTCCTCTCTGGAAACACCATATATTTT
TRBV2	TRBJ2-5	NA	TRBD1	CASSEDRETQYF	TGTGCCAGCAGTGAGGACAGGGAGACCCAGTACTTC
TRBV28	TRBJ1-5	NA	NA	CASSPRHRVNQPQHF	TGTGCCAGCAGTCCCCGGCACAGGGTGAATCAGCCCCAGCATTTT
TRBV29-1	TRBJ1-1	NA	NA	CSVGQGNTEAFF	TGCAGCGTTGGGCAGGGGAACACTGAAGCTTTCTTT
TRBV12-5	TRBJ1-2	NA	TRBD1	CASGLVTNFRDRGYYGYTF	TGTGCTAGTGGTTTGGTAACTAATTTCCGGGACAGGGGGTACTATGGCTACACCTTC
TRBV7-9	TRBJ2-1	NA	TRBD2	CASSSLAGSSYNEQFF	TGTGCCAGCAGCTCACTAGCGGGGAGCTCCTACAATGAGCAGTTCTTC
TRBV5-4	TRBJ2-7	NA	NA	CASSWGGQDEQYF	TGTGCCAGCAGCTGGGGGGGCCAGGACGAGCAGTACTTC
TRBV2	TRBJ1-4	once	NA	CASSVWDFEKLFF	TGTGCCAGCAGTGTATGGGACTTTGAAAAACTGTTTTTT
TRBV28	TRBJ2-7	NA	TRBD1	CASSPLTGDEQYF	TGTGCCAGCAGTCCTTTGACAGGGGACGAGCAGTACTTC
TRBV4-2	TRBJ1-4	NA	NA	CASSLQPPGDEKLFF	TGTGCCAGCAGCTTACAGCCGCCCGGGGATGAAAAACTGTTTTTT
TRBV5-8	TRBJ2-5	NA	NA	CASSPLGSRETQYF	TGTGCCAGCAGCCCACTCGGTAGTAGAGAGACCCAGTACTTC
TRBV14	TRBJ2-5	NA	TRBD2	CASSPQRGSGGAVETQYF	TGTGCCAGCAGCCCCCAGAGGGGAAGCGGGGGGGCCGTAGAGACCCAGTACTTC
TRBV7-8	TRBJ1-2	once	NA	CASSLPGIPYGYTF	TGTGCCAGCAGCTTGCCAGGGATCCCCTATGGCTACACCTTC
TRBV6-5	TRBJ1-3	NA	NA	CATKTGPRSGNTIYF	TGTGCCACAAAAACAGGGCCCCGCTCTGGAAACACCATATATTTT
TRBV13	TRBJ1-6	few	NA	CASSLGGVGVNSPLHF	TGTGCCAGCAGCTTAGGAGGTGTAGGGGTAAATTCACCCCTCCACTTT
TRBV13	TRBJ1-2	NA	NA	CASSLVGLSNYGYTF	TGTGCCAGCAGCTTAGTCGGGTTGTCTAACTATGGCTACACCTTC
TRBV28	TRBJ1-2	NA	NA	CASSPTQSYGYTF	TGTGCCAGCAGTCCCACACAGAGCTATGGCTACACCTTC
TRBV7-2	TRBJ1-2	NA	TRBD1	CASSPPGQNYGYTF	TGTGCCAGCAGCCCTCCGGGACAGAACTATGGCTACACCTTC
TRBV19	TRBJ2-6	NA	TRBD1	CASRFRGLGANVLTF	TGTGCCAGTAGATTCAGGGGGCTCGGGGCCAACGTCCTGACTTTC
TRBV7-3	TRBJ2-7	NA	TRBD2	CASSLLAGESYEQYF	TGTGCCAGCAGCTTACTAGCGGGGGAGTCCTACGAGCAGTACTTC
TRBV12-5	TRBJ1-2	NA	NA	CASGLTVKPYGYTF	TGTGCTAGTGGTTTGACAGTAAAGCCCTATGGCTACACCTTC
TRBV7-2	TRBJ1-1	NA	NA	CASSLGRGWNTEAFF	TGTGCCAGCAGCTTAGGACGGGGGTGGAACACTGAAGCTTTCTTT
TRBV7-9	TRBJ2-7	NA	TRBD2	CASSLIAGLGEVQYF	TGTGCCAGCAGCTTGATAGCGGGACTGGGAGAGGTGCAGTACTTC
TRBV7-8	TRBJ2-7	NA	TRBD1	CASSPRRDRAYEQYF	TGTGCCAGCAGCCCCCGCCGGGACAGGGCCTACGAGCAGTACTTC
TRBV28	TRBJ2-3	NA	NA	CASSLGAQGTDTQYF	TGTGCCAGCAGTTTGGGGGCGCAGGGCACAGATACGCAGTATTTT
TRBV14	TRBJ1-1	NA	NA	CASSPVGGLEAFF	TGTGCCAGCAGCCCCGTTGGGGGCCTTGAAGCTTTCTTT
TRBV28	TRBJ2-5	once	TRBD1	CASSLGTATEETQYF	TGTGCCAGCAGTTTAGGGACAGCGACCGAAGAGACCCAGTACTTC
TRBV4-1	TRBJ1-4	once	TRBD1	CASSQVAGGAEKLFF	TGCGCCAGCAGCCAAGTGGCAGGGGGAGCTGAAAAACTGTTTTTT
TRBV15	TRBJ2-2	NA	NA	CATSLPGTGELFF	TGTGCCACCAGCCTACCGGGTACCGGGGAGCTGTTTTTT
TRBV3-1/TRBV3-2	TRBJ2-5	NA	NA	CASSRYRDQETQYF	TGTGCCAGCAGCCGGTACAGGGACCAAGAGACCCAGTACTTC
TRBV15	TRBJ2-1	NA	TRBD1	CATSRDPGQGPDNEQFF	TGTGCCACCAGCAGAGATCCGGGACAGGGCCCTGACAATGAGCAGTTCTTC
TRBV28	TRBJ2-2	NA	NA	CASSLFPGANTGELFF	TGTGCCAGCAGTTTATTTCCAGGGGCGAACACCGGGGAGCTGTTTTTT
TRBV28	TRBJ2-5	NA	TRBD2	CASSSSGGLETQYF	TGTGCCAGCAGTTCTAGCGGGGGGTTAGAGACCCAGTACTTC
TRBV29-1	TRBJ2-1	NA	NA	CSVELGSTYNEQFF	TGCAGCGTTGAACTGGGGAGCACCTACAATGAGCAGTTCTTC
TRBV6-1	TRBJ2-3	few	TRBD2	CASSVLLAGGSDTQYF	TGTGCCAGCAGTGTTCTACTAGCGGGAGGATCAGATACGCAGTATTTT
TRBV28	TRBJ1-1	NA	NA	CASTVWHGWNTEAFF	TGTGCCAGCACAGTTTGGCACGGGTGGAACACTGAAGCTTTCTTT
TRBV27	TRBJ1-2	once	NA	CASSPGGVGGYTF	TGTGCCAGCAGCCCCGGAGGGGTGGGTGGCTACACCTTC
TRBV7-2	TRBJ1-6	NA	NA	CASSLGAGGNSPLHF	TGTGCCAGCAGCTTAGGGGCGGGGGGTAATTCACCCCTCCACTTT